Listed below are T cell receptor beta chains from one sample, sequenced in a study of OX40 agonist ivuxolimab in advanced cancers. Assay: immunoSEQ multiplex PCR; the TCRdb copy retains only in-frame clones and omits some. This table holds roughly 26,000 clones, roughly 90% found once. The sample here was CD4+ or CD8+ T cells sorted from blood, taken in a trial of the OX40 agonist ivuxolimab. The origin of the receptors is an adult with an advanced solid tumor such as melanoma, head and neck, liver or kidney cancer. CDR3s include the opening cysteine and the closing phenylalanine or tryptophan. A D gene is named only where the DNA matches it firmly. The size field is filled for only some rows; it gives once, few, many or a size class.

size: once; D: .; V: TRBV5-5; length: 15; J: TRBJ1-2; CDR3: CASRIDGGTLLGYTF; DNA: TGTGCCAGCAGAATTGACGGGGGTACGCTCCTTGGCTACACCTTC
size: .; D: TRBD2; V: TRBV6-4; length: 15; J: TRBJ2-1; CDR3: CASSEGLAGVDEQFF; DNA: TGTGCCAGCAGTGAAGGGCTAGCGGGAGTTGATGAGCAGTTCTTC
size: .; D: .; V: TRBV5-6; length: 14; J: TRBJ2-5; CDR3: CASSLGSYQETQYF; DNA: TGTGCCAGCAGCTTGGGTTCGTACCAAGAGACCCAGTACTTC
size: .; D: TRBD1; V: TRBV19; length: 16; J: TRBJ2-3; CDR3: CASSIPDRGLTDTQYF; DNA: TGTGCCAGTAGTATTCCGGACAGGGGGCTCACAGATACGCAGTATTTT
size: .; D: .; V: TRBV6-5; length: 15; J: TRBJ2-3; CDR3: CASSPQGYDTDTQYF; DNA: TGTGCCAGCAGTCCTCAGGGGTACGACACAGATACGCAGTATTTT
size: .; D: .; V: TRBV7-9; length: 14; J: TRBJ2-5; CDR3: CASSSGLGRETQYF; DNA: TGTGCCAGCAGCTCCGGACTGGGGCGAGAGACCCAGTACTTC
size: once; D: .; V: TRBV19; length: 14; J: TRBJ2-3; CDR3: CASSQALVGDTQYF; DNA: TGTGCCAGTAGTCAGGCCCTCGTAGGGGATACGCAGTATTTT
size: few; D: .; V: TRBV10-3; length: 15; J: TRBJ2-5; CDR3: CAISESGENQETQYF; DNA: TGTGCCATCAGTGAGTCGGGGGAGAACCAAGAGACCCAGTACTTC
size: .; D: TRBD1; V: TRBV4-1; length: 15; J: TRBJ1-1; CDR3: CASAGGSLMNTEAFF; DNA: TGCGCCAGCGCAGGGGGGAGTCTTATGAACACTGAAGCTTTCTTT
size: .; D: .; V: TRBV28; length: 13; J: TRBJ2-7; CDR3: CASKSTGTYEQYF; DNA: TGTGCCAGCAAAAGTACCGGGACCTACGAGCAATACTTC
size: .; D: TRBD2; V: TRBV29-1; length: 16; J: TRBJ2-3; CDR3: CSVDGSREGVTDTQYF; DNA: TGCAGCGTTGACGGATCGCGGGAGGGGGTCACAGATACGCAGTATTTT
size: .; D: .; V: TRBV4-1; length: 15; J: TRBJ2-3; CDR3: CASSQRGRNTDTQYF; DNA: TGCGCCAGCAGCCAACGTGGCAGAAACACAGATACGCAGTATTTT
size: .; D: .; V: TRBV15; length: 17; J: TRBJ2-5; CDR3: CATSIPYRTEYQETQYF; DNA: TGTGCCACCAGCATACCGTATCGGACAGAATACCAAGAGACCCAGTACTTC
size: .; D: .; V: TRBV6-1; length: 15; J: TRBJ2-6; CDR3: CASSERTLGANVLTF; DNA: TGTGCCAGCAGTGAAAGGACGCTCGGGGCCAACGTCCTGACTTTC
size: .; D: TRBD1; V: TRBV19; length: 12; J: TRBJ1-1; CDR3: CASRTGGTEAFF; DNA: TGTGCCAGTAGGACAGGGGGCACTGAAGCTTTCTTT
size: .; D: TRBD1; V: TRBV27; length: 15; J: TRBJ1-1; CDR3: CASSLWQGANTEAFF; DNA: TGTGCCAGCAGTTTATGGCAGGGGGCGAACACTGAAGCTTTCTTT
size: .; D: .; V: TRBV7-8; length: 14; J: TRBJ1-2; CDR3: CASSIGTANYGYTF; DNA: TGTGCCAGCAGCATCGGGACGGCAAACTATGGCTACACCTTC
size: .; D: .; V: TRBV19; length: 15; J: TRBJ2-2; CDR3: CASFPGLTNTGELFF; DNA: TGTGCCAGTTTTCCTGGACTTACGAACACCGGGGAGCTGTTTTTT
size: .; D: .; V: TRBV29-1; length: 15; J: TRBJ1-2; CDR3: CSVEGGGGGSDGYTF; DNA: TGCAGCGTTGAAGGAGGAGGTGGGGGCTCAGATGGCTACACCTTC
size: .; D: TRBD2; V: TRBV19; length: 17; J: TRBJ2-1; CDR3: CASSLTSGDITYNEQFF; DNA: TGTGCCAGTAGTCTAACAAGCGGGGATATAACCTACAATGAGCAGTTCTTC
size: .; D: TRBD1; V: TRBV7-9; length: 15; J: TRBJ2-1; CDR3: CASSTRDRPYNEQFF; DNA: TGTGCCAGCAGCACCCGGGACAGGCCATACAATGAGCAGTTCTTC
size: .; D: .; V: TRBV7-9; length: 15; J: TRBJ2-6; CDR3: CASSFVTSGANVLTF; DNA: TGTGCCAGCAGCTTCGTAACCTCTGGGGCCAACGTCCTGACTTTC
size: once; D: .; V: TRBV7-9; length: 14; J: TRBJ2-5; CDR3: CASSLPSPQPAQYF; DNA: TGTGCCAGCAGCTTACCCTCCCCACAGCCGGCCCAGTACTTC
size: once; D: .; V: TRBV4-1; length: 15; J: TRBJ2-7; CDR3: CASRRGPGGAYEQYF; DNA: TGCGCCAGCAGACGCGGGCCAGGGGGGGCCTACGAGCAGTACTTC
size: .; D: .; V: TRBV11-2; length: 11; J: TRBJ2-1; CDR3: CASSLSDEQFF; DNA: TGTGCCAGCAGCTTGAGTGATGAGCAGTTCTTC
size: few; D: TRBD2; V: TRBV6-1; length: 15; J: TRBJ2-1; CDR3: CASSRTSGGADEQFF; DNA: TGTGCCAGCAGCCGGACTAGCGGGGGGGCTGATGAGCAGTTCTTC
size: .; D: .; V: TRBV7-6; length: 13; J: TRBJ2-7; CDR3: CASSFGQGYEQYF; DNA: TGTGCCAGCAGCTTCGGGCAGGGCTACGAGCAGTACTTC
size: .; D: TRBD1; V: TRBV27; length: 14; J: TRBJ2-5; CDR3: CASSYGQGIETQYF; DNA: TGTGCCAGCAGTTACGGACAGGGGATAGAGACCCAGTACTTC
size: .; D: .; V: TRBV9; length: 17; J: TRBJ2-1; CDR3: CASSVENSRPFGNEQFF; DNA: TGTGCCAGCAGCGTAGAGAACTCTAGACCCTTTGGGAATGAGCAGTTCTTC
size: .; D: TRBD1; V: TRBV5-4; length: 14; J: TRBJ1-2; CDR3: CASRPGQGADGYTF; DNA: TGTGCCAGCAGGCCCGGACAGGGTGCCGATGGCTACACCTTC
size: .; D: TRBD2; V: TRBV6-4; length: 14; J: TRBJ2-1; CDR3: CASSSGTSHNEQFF; DNA: TGTGCCAGCAGTTCCGGGACTAGCCACAATGAGCAGTTCTTC
size: .; D: TRBD1; V: TRBV28; length: 14; J: TRBJ1-1; CDR3: CASSYYTGGGEAFF; DNA: TGTGCCAGCAGCTATTATACAGGGGGCGGGGAAGCTTTCTTT
size: once; D: TRBD2; V: TRBV7-9; length: 12; J: TRBJ2-2; CDR3: CASTGGSGELFF; DNA: TGTGCCAGCACCGGGGGGTCCGGGGAGCTGTTTTTT
size: .; D: TRBD1; V: TRBV27; length: 13; J: TRBJ1-2; CDR3: CASSLGQGRGYTF; DNA: TGTGCCAGCAGTTTAGGACAGGGCCGCGGCTACACCTTC
size: once; D: .; V: TRBV19; length: 13; J: TRBJ1-1; CDR3: CASSTGLNTEAFF; DNA: TGTGCCAGTAGTACGGGACTTAACACTGAAGCTTTCTTT
size: .; D: .; V: TRBV13; length: 16; J: TRBJ2-1; CDR3: CASSLGRVSSYNEQFF; DNA: TGTGCCAGCAGCTTAGGACGGGTCAGCTCCTACAATGAGCAGTTCTTC
size: .; D: .; V: TRBV27; length: 13; J: TRBJ1-1; CDR3: CASSLSEGAEAFF; DNA: TGTGCCAGCAGTTTATCCGAGGGGGCTGAAGCTTTCTTT
size: .; D: TRBD1; V: TRBV9; length: 13; J: TRBJ2-7; CDR3: CASSGDSTYEQYF; DNA: TGTGCCAGCAGCGGGGACAGCACCTACGAGCAGTACTTC
size: .; D: TRBD2; V: TRBV9; length: 14; J: TRBJ2-7; CDR3: CASSVGREGYEQYF; DNA: TGTGCCAGCAGCGTAGGTCGGGAGGGCTACGAGCAGTACTTC
size: once; D: .; V: TRBV5-6; length: 17; J: TRBJ2-4; CDR3: CASSPPRGSVAKNIQYF; DNA: TGTGCCAGCAGCCCCCCCCGAGGGTCGGTAGCCAAAAACATTCAGTACTTC
size: once; D: .; V: TRBV27; length: 15; J: TRBJ2-7; CDR3: CASSLSRPGPYEQYF; DNA: TGTGCCAGCAGTTTATCTCGGCCGGGCCCCTACGAGCAGTACTTC
size: .; D: .; V: TRBV4-2; length: 16; J: TRBJ1-2; CDR3: CASSQDPLGLLYGYTF; DNA: TGTGCCAGCAGCCAGGACCCCCTGGGACTCCTCTATGGCTACACCTTC
size: .; D: .; V: TRBV9; length: 16; J: TRBJ2-1; CDR3: CASSPPTGRSYNEQFF; DNA: TGTGCCAGCAGCCCACCGACAGGGAGGTCCTACAATGAGCAGTTCTTC
size: .; D: .; V: TRBV5-1; length: 14; J: TRBJ2-3; CDR3: CASSLGSRADTQYF; DNA: TGCGCCAGCAGCTTGGGAAGCAGGGCAGATACGCAGTATTTT
size: .; D: TRBD1; V: TRBV9; length: 13; J: TRBJ1-4; CDR3: CANSGTGDEKLFF; DNA: TGTGCCAACAGCGGGACAGGGGATGAAAAACTGTTTTTT
size: .; D: TRBD2; V: TRBV11-2; length: 15; J: TRBJ2-7; CDR3: CASSLGLGVTYEQYF; DNA: TGTGCCAGCAGCTTGGGACTAGGGGTTACCTACGAGCAGTACTTC
size: .; D: .; V: TRBV19; length: 14; J: TRBJ2-2; CDR3: CASLGVPGTGELFF; DNA: TGTGCCTCACTAGGGGTCCCGGGAACCGGGGAGCTGTTTTTT
size: .; D: TRBD1; V: TRBV5-4; length: 17; J: TRBJ2-7; CDR3: CASSPTPLTGSTYEQYF; DNA: TGTGCCAGCAGCCCCACACCGCTGACAGGGTCTACCTACGAGCAGTACTTC